These T cell receptor beta chains were read from a single sample in a study of blood T cell repertoires in COVID-19. Sequenced by immunoSEQ multiplex PCR; TCRdb stores in-frame clones only, minus some. In the table there are 200,000 to 250,000 clones, 70% to 90% of which are singletons. Input material: peripheral blood. The source of these receptors is a woman aged 45-60 years with COVID-19, enrolled during active disease. The CDR3 runs from the conserved cysteine through the conserved F or W. D genes are given only for firm matches. Clone size is stated in some rows and not others, as once, few, many or a class when expanded.

abundance	v_gene	j_gene	d_gene	CDR3aa	CDR3nt
once	TRBV5-1	TRBJ2-5	-	CASSLEYRSLETQYF	TGCGCCAGCAGCTTGGAGTACAGGTCGTTGGAGACCCAGTACTTC
-	TRBV24-1	TRBJ2-3	-	CATSDYLRGSPTDTQYF	TGTGCCACCAGTGATTATTTACGGGGGTCCCCCACAGATACGCAGTATTTT
-	TRBV2	TRBJ1-2	TRBD1	CASTDRDGYTF	TGTGCCAGCACAGACAGGGACGGCTACACCTTC
few	TRBV14	TRBJ2-1	-	CASSQEGWISHEQFF	TGTGCCAGCAGCCAAGAGGGCTGGATTAGTCATGAGCAGTTCTTC
-	TRBV27	TRBJ2-7	-	CASSLSQDSFSYEQYF	TGTGCCAGCAGTTTATCACAGGACAGTTTTTCCTACGAGCAGTACTTC
-	TRBV27	TRBJ1-1	-	CASSPLGRDTEAFF	TGTGCCAGCAGTCCCTTGGGGAGGGACACTGAAGCTTTCTTT
-	TRBV9	TRBJ2-5	-	CASSVLGGTQETQYF	TGTGCCAGCAGCGTTTTGGGTGGGACACAAGAGACCCAGTACTTC
-	TRBV7-9	TRBJ2-2	-	CASSWWTGMNTGELFF	TGTGCCAGCAGCTGGTGGACTGGCATGAACACCGGGGAGCTGTTTTTT
-	TRBV2	TRBJ2-4	TRBD1	CASSEAWQGARAKNIQYF	TGTGCCAGCAGTGAAGCGTGGCAGGGGGCGAGGGCCAAAAACATTCAGTACTTC
-	TRBV11-2	TRBJ1-1	-	CASSFPQGNTEAFF	TGTGCCAGCAGCTTTCCACAGGGGAACACTGAAGCTTTCTTT
-	TRBV5-4	TRBJ1-1	TRBD1	CASSFDRDTEAFF	TGTGCCAGCAGCTTCGACAGGGACACTGAAGCTTTCTTT
-	TRBV9	TRBJ1-1	TRBD1	CASSHNKGAPDTEAFF	TGTGCCAGCAGCCATAATAAGGGGGCACCGGACACTGAAGCTTTCTTT
-	TRBV12-3/TRBV12-4	TRBJ1-2	-	CASSLAGRDGYTF	TGTGCCAGCAGTTTAGCGGGGAGGGATGGCTACACCTTC
-	TRBV5-5	TRBJ2-7	-	CASSLRGGGDEQYF	TGTGCCAGCAGCTTGAGGGGGGGTGGCGACGAGCAGTACTTC
once	TRBV10-2	TRBJ1-1	TRBD1	CASSEPGQGNTEAFF	TGCGCCAGCAGTGAGCCCGGACAGGGGAACACTGAAGCTTTCTTT
few	TRBV5-1	TRBJ2-2	TRBD1	CASTSHRGNTGELFF	TGCGCCAGCACCTCTCACAGGGGTAACACCGGGGAGCTGTTTTTT
-	TRBV7-2	TRBJ1-2	TRBD1	CASSLRRSFGDSRIYGYTF	TGTGCCAGCAGCTTAAGGAGGAGTTTCGGGGACAGTCGAATCTATGGCTACACCTTC
-	TRBV6-5	TRBJ1-5	TRBD1	CASRLQGARTQPQHF	TGTGCCAGCAGACTACAGGGGGCCCGTACACAGCCCCAGCATTTT
-	TRBV11-3	TRBJ1-4	TRBD1	CASSFGTAGEKLFF	TGTGCCAGCAGCTTTGGGACAGCGGGTGAAAAACTGTTTTTT
-	TRBV5-5	TRBJ1-6	-	CASSLDRFENNSPLHF	TGTGCCAGCAGCTTGGACAGGTTTGAGAATAATTCACCCCTCCACTTT
-	TRBV6-5	TRBJ1-3	-	CASSRLGISGNTIYF	TGTGCCAGCAGCCGCCTCGGGATCTCTGGAAACACCATATATTTT
few	TRBV5-6	TRBJ1-4	-	CASSLSGTDEKLFF	TGTGCCAGCAGCTTGAGCGGGACGGATGAAAAACTGTTTTTT
-	TRBV28	TRBJ1-1	-	CASSYWGGNTEAFF	TGTGCCAGCAGTTACTGGGGAGGGAACACTGAAGCTTTCTTT
-	TRBV5-1	TRBJ1-2	-	CASSLAGDHGYTF	TGCGCCAGCAGCTTAGCAGGGGATCATGGCTACACCTTC
-	TRBV19	TRBJ1-2	TRBD1	CASSSTGTGRYGYTF	TGTGCCAGTAGTTCAACCGGGACAGGGCGCTATGGCTACACCTTC
-	TRBV18	TRBJ2-3	TRBD2	CASSPLAGSTDTQYF	TGTGCCAGCTCTCCCCTAGCGGGGAGCACAGATACGCAGTATTTT
-	TRBV27	TRBJ2-2	-	CASLRRGLRVGDTGELFF	TGTGCCAGCCTGCGGAGGGGCCTCAGGGTTGGGGACACCGGGGAGCTGTTTTTT
-	TRBV14	TRBJ1-2	-	CASSYRGTRGDYGYTF	TGTGCCAGCAGCTACCGTGGGACTCGGGGGGACTATGGCTACACCTTC
-	TRBV14	TRBJ2-5	-	CASSQELGETQYF	TGTGCCAGCAGCCAAGAACTCGGGGAGACCCAGTACTTC
-	TRBV10-1	TRBJ2-3	TRBD2	CASSEGLAGRGDTQYF	TGCGCCAGCAGTGAGGGGTTAGCGGGGCGAGGAGATACGCAGTATTTT
-	TRBV24-1	TRBJ2-7	TRBD1	CATSDPGQGSYEQYF	TGTGCCACCAGTGATCCGGGACAGGGTTCCTACGAGCAGTACTTC
-	TRBV6-6	TRBJ2-1	TRBD2	CASTSEASGGGGEQFF	TGTGCCAGCACCTCCGAGGCTAGCGGGGGGGGCGGTGAGCAGTTCTTC
-	TRBV5-1	TRBJ2-3	-	CASSLGDSSTDTQYF	TGCGCCAGCAGCTTGGGGGACTCTAGCACAGATACGCAGTATTTT
-	TRBV27	TRBJ2-1	-	CASSFPHGEQFF	TGTGCCAGCAGTTTCCCCCACGGTGAGCAGTTCTTC
-	TRBV7-2	TRBJ2-7	TRBD2	CASSLDLRGGGEQYF	TGTGCCAGCAGCTTAGATTTGCGGGGGGGCGGCGAGCAGTACTTC
-	TRBV19	TRBJ1-2	-	CASSIRADRAYGYTF	TGTGCCAGTAGTATACGAGCGGACAGAGCCTATGGCTACACCTTC
-	TRBV15	TRBJ1-1	-	CATSRVANEAFF	TGTGCCACCAGCAGAGTGGCCAATGAAGCTTTCTTT
-	TRBV4-1	TRBJ2-7	TRBD1	CASSQDKEGGLSYEQYF	TGCGCCAGCAGCCAAGATAAAGAAGGGGGCCTATCCTACGAGCAGTACTTC
-	TRBV6-5	TRBJ1-2	TRBD1	CASRLTGAEGYTF	TGTGCCAGCAGATTGACAGGGGCTGAAGGCTACACCTTC
few	TRBV23-1	TRBJ1-6	-	CASSQSSVPYRKINSPLHF	TGCGCCAGCAGTCAATCATCGGTTCCTTACAGGAAAATAAATTCACCCCTCCACTTT
-	TRBV6-5	TRBJ1-1	-	CASSYRRGGTEAFF	TGTGCCAGCAGTTACCGGAGGGGGGGCACTGAAGCTTTCTTT
-	TRBV10-2	TRBJ1-1	-	CASSELGTGRTEAFF	TGCGCCAGCAGTGAGCTAGGGACCGGGAGGACTGAAGCTTTCTTT
-	TRBV5-4	TRBJ2-5	-	CASSLASREETQYF	TGTGCCAGCAGCTTGGCTAGCAGAGAAGAGACCCAGTACTTC
-	TRBV12-5	TRBJ1-1	-	CASGPLGTRGAEAFF	TGTGCTAGTGGACCCCTAGGCACCCGAGGCGCTGAAGCTTTCTTT
-	TRBV10-3	TRBJ2-2	-	CAISQNTGELFF	TGTGCCATCAGTCAAAACACCGGGGAGCTGTTTTTT
-	TRBV5-1	TRBJ2-2	-	CASSSGIPTGELFF	TGCGCCAGCAGCTCGGGTATCCCCACGGGGGAGCTGTTTTTT
-	TRBV28	TRBJ2-7	-	CASSPEGPTNSYEQYF	TGTGCCAGCAGCCCAGAGGGTCCTACAAATTCCTACGAGCAGTACTTC
-	TRBV12-5	TRBJ1-1	TRBD1	CASGGDSEVSEAFF	TGTGCTAGTGGGGGGGACAGTGAAGTGAGTGAAGCTTTCTTT
-	TRBV19	TRBJ1-6	-	CASSIGPVDSPLHF	TGTGCCAGTAGTATAGGTCCAGTTGATTCACCCCTCCACTTT
-	TRBV7-8	TRBJ2-3	TRBD1	CASSPGQGTFTDTQYF	TGTGCCAGCAGCCCCGGACAGGGAACGTTCACAGATACGCAGTATTTT
-	TRBV11-2	TRBJ2-3	-	CASSLGPDTQYF	TGTGCCAGCAGCTTAGGGCCAGATACGCAGTATTTT
-	TRBV28	TRBJ2-4	TRBD1	CASSWGDRGNIAKNIQYF	TGTGCCAGCAGTTGGGGGGACAGGGGGAACATAGCCAAAAACATTCAGTACTTC
-	TRBV20-1	TRBJ1-2	-	CSGKQNYGYTF	TGCAGTGGGAAACAGAACTATGGCTACACCTTC
-	TRBV18	TRBJ2-7	-	CASSPVFDGDPNYEQYF	TGTGCCAGCTCACCTGTCTTTGACGGGGATCCTAATTACGAGCAGTACTTC
-	TRBV14	TRBJ2-7	TRBD2	CASSQASWGGRKDEQYF	TGTGCCAGCAGCCAGGCGAGCTGGGGAGGGAGGAAAGACGAGCAGTACTTC
-	TRBV3-1/TRBV3-2	TRBJ1-1	TRBD1	CASRWTGGGSTEAFF	TGTGCCAGCCGATGGACAGGGGGAGGGAGCACTGAAGCTTTCTTT
-	TRBV19	TRBJ2-6	-	CASSILGLYSGANVLTF	TGTGCCAGTAGTATTCTTGGCTTGTACTCTGGGGCCAACGTCCTGACTTTC